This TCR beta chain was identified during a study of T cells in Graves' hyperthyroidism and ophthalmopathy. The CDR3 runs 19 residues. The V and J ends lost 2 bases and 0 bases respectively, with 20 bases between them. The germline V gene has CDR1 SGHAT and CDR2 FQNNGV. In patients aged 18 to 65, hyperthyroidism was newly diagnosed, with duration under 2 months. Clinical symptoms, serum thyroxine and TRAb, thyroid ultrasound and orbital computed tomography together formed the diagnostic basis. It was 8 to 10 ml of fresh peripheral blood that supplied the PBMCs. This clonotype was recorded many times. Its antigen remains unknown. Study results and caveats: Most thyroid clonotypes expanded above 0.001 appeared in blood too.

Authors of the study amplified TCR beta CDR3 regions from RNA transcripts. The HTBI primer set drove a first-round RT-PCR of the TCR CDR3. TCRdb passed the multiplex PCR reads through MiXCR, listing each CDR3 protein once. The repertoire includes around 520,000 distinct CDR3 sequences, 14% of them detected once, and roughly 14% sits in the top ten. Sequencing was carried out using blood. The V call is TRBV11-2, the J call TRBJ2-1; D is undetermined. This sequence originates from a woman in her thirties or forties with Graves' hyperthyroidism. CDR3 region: CASSLLNSIDRSSYNEQFF. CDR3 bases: TGTGCCAGCAGCTTATTAAACAGCATCGACCGGAGCTCCTACAATGAGCAGTTCTTC.